This T cell receptor beta chain was sequenced for a study of blood T cell repertoires in COVID-19. Study in general: Samples of COVID-19 (acute and convalescent) were obtained from the United States, Italy and Spain.

In the source study's methods: For nucleated cells, counts were estimated from reference gene primer amplification. Generated by immunoSEQ multiplex PCR, the TCRdb table keeps only in-frame clones and is missing some. D and trimming come from the DNA, and the V and J calls and clone size come from that table. The table lists 93,000 or so clones, roughly 90% of them singletons, with around 6.2% in the top ten. CDR3 length: 17 amino acids. CDR1 and CDR2 from the germline V gene are LGHDT and YNNKEL (reference sequence). V shed 1 base and J 2 bases; nucleotides not matched to a gene: 8. V is TRBV3-1 (or the pseudogene TRBV3-2) and J is TRBJ2-1, with TRBD2 identical over 7 bases. What was sequenced was peripheral blood. The sequence derives from a human donor in a cohort sampled during active COVID-19. The CDR3 bases are TGTGCCAGCAGCCAAGTGGGGGGGACTCGACCCTACAATGAGCAGTTCTTC. It translates to CASSQVGGTRPYNEQFF.